Below, 16 T cell receptor beta chains from the same sample are listed, as sequenced in a study of cytomegalovirus exposure and HLA in healthy donors. A multiplex PCR was run with 60 Vbeta primers and 13 Jbeta primers. The method was immunoSEQ multiplex PCR; TCRdb's version includes in-frame clones alone and lacks a portion of them. This repertoire shows over 150,000 clones, 65% to 70% found once; its top ten account for around 4.5%. The sequenced sample was PBMCs. Receptors were obtained from a woman younger than 35 in good health and CMV-seropositive.

This sequence joins TRBV18 and TRBJ2-4, with a weak D call TRBD2 (6 bases). Trimming removed 3 bases from V and 7 bases from J, with 10 bases in between. There are 13 residues in the CDR3. From germline, CDR1 is KGHSH and CDR2 LQKENI. CDR3 DNA sequence: TGTGCCAGCTCACCTGGGGGGTTGAACATTCAGTACTTC. Translation gives CASSPGGLNIQYF.

The chain uses TRBV12-2 and TRBJ2-7; TRBD1, as called in the table, went unchecked against the DNA. TRBV12-2 is recorded as a pseudogene. The CDR3 extends over 16 amino acids. CDR3 nucleotide sequence: TGTGCAAGTCGTCACCCGGGACAGAGGACCTCCTACGAGCAGTACTTC. Translation: CASRHPGQRTSYEQYF.

The chain carries TRBV4-3 and TRBJ2-3, with D hard to call. V dropped 0 bases and J dropped 2 bases, with 12 bases sitting between them. This CDR3 spans 16 amino acids. Germline V lookup: CDR1 LGHNA, CDR2 YSLEER. CDR3 sequence (DNA): TGCGCCAGCAGCCAAGAGGTGCCGGGTTACACAGATACGCAGTATTTT. Translation: CASSQEVPGYTDTQYF.

The rearrangement links TRBV10-3 to TRBJ2-2; perhaps TRBD1 as D (6 bases). Deletions cut 5 bases from V and 1 base from J, with 11 bases between. From germline, CDR1 is ENHRY and CDR2 SYGVKD. This CDR3 is 15 amino acids long. The CDR3 coding sequence is TGTGCCATCAGTTCTGGGACATTGAACACCGGGGAGCTGTTTTTT. It yields the protein CAISSGTLNTGELFF.

The V gene is TRBV30, the J gene TRBJ1-1; D is uncertain. CDR3 size: 13 residues. Germline V gene data show CDR1 as GTSNPN and CDR2 as SVGIG (reference sequence). V was shortened by 0 bases and J by 0 bases, with 5 bases between the two germline ends. The CDR3 coding sequence is TGTGCCTGGAGTGTACAGCTGAACACTGAAGCTTTCTTT. Protein sequence: CAWSVQLNTEAFF.

This CDR3 is CASSYSTTGDTQYF. The CDR3 region has the DNA TGTGCCAGCAGTTACTCGACGACAGGAGATACGCAGTATTTT. The J gene is TRBJ2-3, the V gene TRBV6-5; the D gene is possibly TRBD1 (6 bases). The V and J ends lost 0 bases and 5 bases respectively, with 9 bases between them. CDR1 MNHEY and CDR2 SVGAGI come from the germline V gene. The CDR3 contains 14 residues.

The rearrangement uses TRBV2 and TRBJ1-6; D is possibly TRBD1 (6 bases). Germline V gives CDR1 SNHLY, CDR2 FYNNEI. V lost 6 bases to trimming and J lost 10 bases, with 13 bases between them. The CDR3 length is 13 residues. CDR3 loop: CASRTGIGSPLHF. Here the CDR3 DNA reads TGTGCCAGCAGAACAGGGATAGGATCACCCCTCCACTTT.

In the case of this clone: The same CDR3 can be traced to other DNA sequences in this sample. V usage is TRBV5-1 and J usage is TRBJ2-3; 11 bases fit TRBD1. J gave up 0 bases and V 0 bases, and 0 bases lay outside the gene matches. There are 16 residues in the CDR3. Germline V lookup: CDR1 SGHRS, CDR2 YFSETQ. The CDR3 DNA follows: TGCGCCAGCAGCTTGGGGGACAGGGGGAGCACAGATACGCAGTATTTT. Its protein product is CASSLGDRGSTDTQYF.

J is TRBJ2-2 and V is TRBV21-1; the table gives TRBD2 as D, unverified against the DNA. TRBV21-1 is deemed a pseudogene. The CDR3 totals 15 residues. DNA of the CDR3: TGTGCCAGCAGCAAAGTAAAAGCTCCTTCCGGGGAGCTGTTTTTT. Translation gives CASSKVKAPSGELFF.

The sample holds one count of this clone. The V call is TRBV6-5, the J call TRBJ2-2, with D tentatively TRBD2 (6 bases). CDR3 length equals 14 residues. V was pared by 6 bases and J by 8 bases, with 16 bases between. Germline loops: CDR1 MNHEY, CDR2 SVGAGI. The CDR3 DNA follows: TGTGCCAGCAGCCGGCAGGCCGGGGGAGGGGAGCTGTTTTTT. It is translated as CASSRQAGGGELFF.

The chain links TRBV6-1 to TRBJ1-5; the D is unclear. Germline V gene sequence: CDR1 MNHNS, CDR2 SASEGT. The CDR3 covers 15 residues. Trimming pared 3 bases from V and 4 bases from J, leaving 13 bases between. DNA of the CDR3: TGTGCCAGCAGTGATTCCGGCAGGTGGAATCAGCCCCAGCATTTT. It yields the protein CASSDSGRWNQPQHF.

The chain recombines TRBV30 with TRBJ2-3, with 11 bases matching TRBD2. Per the germline V gene, CDR1 is GTSNPN and CDR2 is SVGIG (reference sequence). This CDR3 region has 14 residues. With 5 bases clipped from V and 2 bases from J, the junction kept 3 bases outside the gene matches. This chain's CDR3 is CAWGTSGFTDTQYF. The CDR3 bases are TGTGCCTGGGGGACTAGCGGCTTCACAGATACGCAGTATTTT. The full variable domain, its missing parts supplied by reference TRBV30 and TRBJ2-3, is SQTIHQWPATLVQPVGSPLSLECTVEGTSNPNLYWYRQAAGRGLQLLFYSVGIGQISSEVPQNLSASRPQDRQFILSSKKLLLSDSGFYLCAWGTSGFTDTQYFGPGTRLTVL.

As for this clone: At one boundary the junction diverges from the germline segment, which might be a read error. The J gene is TRBJ2-5, the V gene TRBV5-1, with 7 bases lining up with TRBD1. The CDR3 contains 14 residues. From germline, CDR1 is SGHRS and CDR2 YFSETQ. CDR3 loop: CASSLETDRTFEDF. The CDR3 DNA sequence: TGCGCCAGCAGCTTGGAAACGGACAGGACCTTCGAGGACTTC. Full variable domain (rest looked up from reference TRBV5-1 and TRBJ2-5): KAGVTQTPRYLIKTRGQQVTLSCSPISGHRSVSWYQQTPGQGLQFLFEYFSETQRNKGNFPGRFSGRQFSNSRSEMNVSTLELGDSALYLCASSLETDRTFEDFGPGTRLLVL.

The count of this clone is one. CDR3 in DNA: TGTGCCTGGATGGGGAGGGTCGAAGGCTACACCTTC. This codes for CAWMGRVEGYTF. This sequence joins TRBV30 and TRBJ1-2; no clear D. Trimming cost V 4 bases and J 8 bases, with 14 bases left between them. The germline CDR1 and CDR2 sequences are GTSNPN and SVGIG (reference sequence). The CDR3 is 12 residues long.

The chain employs TRBV29-1 and TRBJ2-7; D is possibly TRBD1 (5 bases). The CDR3 extends over 13 amino acids. From germline, CDR1 is SQVTM and CDR2 ANQGSEA. Trimming cost V 5 bases and J 2 bases, with 13 bases left between them. CDR3 DNA sequence: TGCAGCGTTACGACAGCCTATGCCTACGAGCAGTACTTC. It specifies CSVTTAYAYEQYF.

The J gene is TRBJ2-6, the V gene TRBV6-5; no definite D call. Germline CDR1 is MNHEY and CDR2 is SVGAGI. There are 14 residues in the CDR3. V lost 3 bases and J 3 bases, leaving 6 bases between the germline ends. CDR3 sequence reads: CASSYAVGANVLTF. The CDR3 coding sequence is TGTGCCAGCAGTTATGCGGTTGGGGCCAACGTCCTGACTTTC.